One sample yielded the 18 T cell receptor beta chains listed below, sequenced in a study of identical twins. TCRdb re-called the 5' RACE reads with MiXCR, one entry per CDR3 protein. The sample yields hundreds of thousands of distinct CDR3 sequences, around 20% seen once. The same data also contributed to another study, on T cells expressing NK-cell markers.

The sequenced sample was PBMCs. Every receptor here comes from a woman aged 18-29 years in good health.

About this clonotype: A much larger clone lies one base from this, so it may be a read error. V is TRBV29-1 and J is TRBJ2-4; tentatively, D is TRBD2 (7 bases). The CDR3 covers 14 residues. Trimming took off 3 bases at V and 11 bases at J, with 20 bases between the two ends. Germline loops: CDR1 SQVTM, CDR2 ANQGSEA. The CDR3 coding sequence is TGCAGCGTTGATACAGGGAGGGAGACAGGCGTTCAGTACTTC. It codes for CSVDTGRETGVQYF.

This clonotype was seen more than once but under ten times. This chain connects TRBV20-1 to TRBJ2-1, with 13 bases that match TRBD2. V gave up 5 bases and J gave up 9 bases; unmatched junction bases: 10. The CDR3 extends over 15 amino acids. The germline V gene has CDR1 DFQATT and CDR2 SNEGSKA (reference sequence). CDR3 protein: CSAGRLAGGYGEQFF. CDR3 bases: TGCAGTGCTGGCAGACTAGCGGGAGGTTACGGTGAGCAGTTCTTC.

This chain uses TRBV5-1 with TRBJ2-7, with TRBD1 matching 12 bases. Germline CDR1 reads SGHRS; CDR2 reads YFSETQ. Trimming at V came to 4 bases and at J to 5 bases, leaving 4 bases not matched to a gene. The CDR3 contains 14 residues. The CDR3 reads CASSPGTGGHEQYF. The CDR3 bases are TGCGCCAGCAGCCCCGGGACAGGGGGCCACGAGCAGTACTTC.

The chain joins TRBV5-1 to TRBJ1-2, with 7 bases that match TRBD1. The germline V gene encodes CDR1 SGHRS and CDR2 YFSETQ. CDR3 length equals 13 residues. V lost 4 bases, J lost 8 bases, and 8 bases stayed unmatched. The CDR3 loop reads CASSAKQGLGYTF. The CDR3 bases are TGCGCCAGCAGCGCAAAACAGGGGCTGGGCTACACCTTC.

The genes are TRBV7-2 and TRBJ1-2, with a possible D match to TRBD1 (5 bases). Deletions cut 4 bases from V and 4 bases from J, with 10 bases between. Germline V gene sequence: CDR1 SGHTA, CDR2 FQGNSA. The CDR3 contains 13 residues. This chain's CDR3 is CASSSVGGYGYTF. As DNA, the CDR3 is TGTGCCAGCAGCTCAGTCGGGGGCTATGGCTACACCTTC.

The chain uses TRBV10-3 and TRBJ2-5; the match to TRBD1 covers 7 bases. Germline loops: CDR1 ENHRY, CDR2 SYGVKD. With 3 bases clipped from V and 2 bases from J, the junction kept 0 bases outside the gene matches. The CDR3 spans 13 residues. The DNA of the CDR3 is TGTGCCATCAGTGAACAGGGGCAAGAGACCCAGTACTTC. It encodes CAISEQGQETQYF.

This clonotype was found a few times. The chain uses TRBV5-1 and TRBJ1-1; D is uncertain. Germline CDR1 and CDR2: SGHRS and YFSETQ. Trimming cost V 1 base and J 5 bases, with 6 bases left between them. The CDR3 has 12 amino acids. This CDR3 is CASSLSRTEAFF. In nucleotides, the CDR3 is TGCGCCAGCAGCTTGAGTAGGACTGAAGCTTTCTTT.

Only a few counts were recorded for this clonotype. The chain joins TRBV20-1 to TRBJ2-5; D might be TRBD1 (6 bases). Germline V CDR1 and CDR2: DFQATT, SNEGSKA (reference sequence). The CDR3 is made up of 12 amino acids. V lost 6 bases to trimming and J lost 2 bases, with 10 bases between them. The CDR3 region is CSAPDRQETQYF. The DNA for the CDR3 is TGCAGTGCACCTGACAGGCAAGAGACCCAGTACTTC.

V gene TRBV20-1 combines with J gene TRBJ1-1, with TRBD1 matching over 9 bases. Per the germline V gene, CDR1 is DFQATT and CDR2 is SNEGSKA (reference sequence). The CDR3 totals 15 residues. V shed 3 bases and J 1 base; nucleotides not matched to a gene: 6. As DNA, the CDR3 is TGCAGTGCTAGGGGACAGGGTGGGGAGAACACTGAAGCTTTCTTT. Its translation: CSARGQGGENTEAFF.

This chain links TRBV12-3 or TRBV12-4 with TRBJ2-7; no clear D gene. Deletions cut 0 bases from V and 1 base from J, with 10 bases between. This CDR3 is 15 amino acids long. CDR3 sequence (DNA): TGTGCCAGCAGTTTAGCGCGGTCCGGGTCCTACGAGCAGTACTTC. Protein sequence: CASSLARSGSYEQYF.

This clonotype was detected a few times. The J gene is TRBJ1-5, the V gene TRBV29-1; maybe TRBD1 (6 bases). Germline V gives CDR1 SQVTM, CDR2 ANQGSEA. V was clipped by 7 bases and J by 1 base, with 8 bases between them. The CDR3 runs to 12 residues. As DNA, the CDR3 is TGCAGCGCAGGGGAGAGCAATCAGCCCCAGCATTTT. As protein: CSAGESNQPQHF.

Ten or more counts support this clonotype. This chain uses TRBV3-1 with TRBJ2-7; D unclear. The germline V gene has CDR1 LGHDT and CDR2 YNNKEL (reference sequence). The CDR3 contains 15 residues. Trimming left V 1 base short and J 1 base short, with 11 bases between. The CDR3 reads CASSQATRRSYEQYF. For the CDR3, the DNA is TGTGCCAGCAGCCAAGCAACGCGTCGTTCCTACGAGCAGTACTTC.

This clonotype has only a few counts. The gene calls are TRBV12-3 or TRBV12-4 and TRBJ2-1; TRBD2 matches 8 bases. After removal of 6 bases from V and 2 bases from J, the junction contained 9 bases not matched to a gene. The CDR3 length is 16 residues. CDR3 DNA: TGTGCCAGCAGCCCCGGGTCAGCGGGGGCCTACAATGAGCAGTTCTTC. Translating gives CASSPGSAGAYNEQFF.

In this sample, this clonotype turned up a few times. This chain links TRBV12-3 or TRBV12-4 with TRBJ1-6; D remains ambiguous. The CDR3 has 14 residues. Trimming pared 3 bases from V and 9 bases from J, leaving 12 bases between. The CDR3 DNA reads TGTGCCAGCAGTTTGGGTGGTAGGGTTTCACCCCTCCACTTT. It translates to CASSLGGRVSPLHF.

The chain has TRBV5-1 and TRBJ2-7; 9 bases are a match to TRBD1. This CDR3 has 14 amino acids. The germline gives CDR1 SGHRS, CDR2 YFSETQ. Germline trimming cut 3 bases from V and 5 bases from J; bases unmatched to any gene: 6. CDR3: CASSWNTGGHEQYF. The CDR3, as DNA: TGCGCCAGCAGCTGGAACACAGGGGGCCACGAGCAGTACTTC.

The chain combines TRBV12-3 or TRBV12-4 with TRBJ2-3; 13 bases fit TRBD2. V trimming: 5 bases; J trimming: 3 bases; junction bases outside the gene matches: 5. The CDR3 runs to 16 residues. CDR3 residues: CASSDGLAGETDTQYF. In DNA form, the CDR3 reads TGTGCCAGCAGTGACGGACTAGCGGGAGAAACAGATACGCAGTATTTT.

The chain employs TRBV28 and TRBJ2-7; TRBD2 matches at 7 bases. Trimming removed 7 bases from V and 4 bases from J; junction bases left unmatched: 10. Germline CDR1 is MDHEN and CDR2 is SYDVKM. This CDR3 is 14 amino acids long. The CDR3 sequence is CASIHGAGAYEQYF. CDR3 coding DNA: TGTGCCAGCATCCATGGGGCGGGAGCTTACGAGCAGTACTTC.

This clonotype was found a few times. The rearrangement links TRBV18 to TRBJ2-3; no definite D call. CDR3 length equals 13 residues. V was pared by 4 bases and J by 4 bases, with 9 bases between. Germline assignment: CDR1 KGHSH and CDR2 LQKENI. Here the CDR3 DNA reads TGTGCCAGCTCACAGGGTTCAGCAGATACGCAGTATTTT. Its translation is CASSQGSADTQYF. The whole variable domain, remainder taken from reference TRBV18 and TRBJ2-3, is NAGVMQNPRHLVRRRGQEARLRCSPMKGHSHVYWYRQLPEEGLKFMVYLQKENIIDESGMPKERFSAEFPKEGPSILRIQQVVRGDSAAYFCASSQGSADTQYFGPGTRLTVL.